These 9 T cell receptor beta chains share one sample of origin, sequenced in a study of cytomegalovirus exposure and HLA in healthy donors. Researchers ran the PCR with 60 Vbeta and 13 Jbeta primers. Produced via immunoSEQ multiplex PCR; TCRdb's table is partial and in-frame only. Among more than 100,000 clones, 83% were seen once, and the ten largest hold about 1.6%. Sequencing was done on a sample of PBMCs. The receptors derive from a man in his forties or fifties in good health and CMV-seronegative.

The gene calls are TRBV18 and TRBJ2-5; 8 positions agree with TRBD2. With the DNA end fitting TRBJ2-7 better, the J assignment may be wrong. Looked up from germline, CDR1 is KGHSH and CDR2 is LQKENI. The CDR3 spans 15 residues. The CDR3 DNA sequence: TGTGCCAGCTCACCGATTAGCGGGACCCCCCACGAGCAGTACTTC. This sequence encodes CASSPISGTPHEQYF.

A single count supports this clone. CDR3 loop: CASTKSHSDLTQYF. As DNA, the CDR3 is TGTGCCAGCACCAAGTCCCACTCCGATCTGACCCAGTACTTC. The J gene is TRBJ2-5, the V gene TRBV6-5, with no clear D. The germline CDR1 and CDR2 sequences are MNHEY and SVGAGI. V gave up 7 bases and J gave up 7 bases, with 19 bases separating them. This CDR3 contains 14 residues.

In nucleotides, the CDR3 is TGTGCCAGCAGCCCCGGACAGGGGTCAGATACGCAGTATTTT. Its protein is CASSPGQGSDTQYF. V usage is TRBV6-5 and J usage is TRBJ2-3; 9 positions match TRBD1. Germline CDR1 and CDR2: MNHEY and SVGAGI. The junction had 5 bases not matched to a gene; V was cut back by 6 bases and J by 4 bases. This CDR3 region has 14 residues.

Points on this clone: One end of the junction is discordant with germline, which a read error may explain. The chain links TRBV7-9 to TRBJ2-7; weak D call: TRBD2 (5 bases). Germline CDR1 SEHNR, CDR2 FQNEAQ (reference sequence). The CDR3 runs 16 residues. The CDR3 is CSSRPTGKPPPYEQYF. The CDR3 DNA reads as TGTTCCAGCAGGCCCACCGGGAAACCCCCTCCTTACGAGCAGTACTTC.

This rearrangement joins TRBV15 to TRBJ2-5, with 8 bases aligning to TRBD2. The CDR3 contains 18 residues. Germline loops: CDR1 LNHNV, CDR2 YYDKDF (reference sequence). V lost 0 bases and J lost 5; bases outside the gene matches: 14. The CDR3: CATSRDPPRSGSMETQYF. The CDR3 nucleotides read TGTGCCACCAGCAGAGATCCCCCCAGGAGCGGGAGTATGGAGACCCAGTACTTC.

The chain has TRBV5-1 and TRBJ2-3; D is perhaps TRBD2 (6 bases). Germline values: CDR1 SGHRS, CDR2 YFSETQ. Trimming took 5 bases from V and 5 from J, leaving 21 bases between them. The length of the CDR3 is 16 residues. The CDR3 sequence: CASSPHGGAQGDTQYF. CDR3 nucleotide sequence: TGCGCCAGCAGTCCTCACGGGGGTGCGCAGGGAGATACGCAGTATTTT.

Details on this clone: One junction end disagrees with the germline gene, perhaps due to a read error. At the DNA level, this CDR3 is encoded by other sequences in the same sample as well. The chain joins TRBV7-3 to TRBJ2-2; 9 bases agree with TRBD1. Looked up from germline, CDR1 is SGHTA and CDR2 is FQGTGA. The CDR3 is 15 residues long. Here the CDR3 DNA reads TGCGCCAGCAGCTCAAACAGGGGGCAAGGGAGGGAGCTGTTTTTT. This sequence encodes CASSSNRGQGRELFF.

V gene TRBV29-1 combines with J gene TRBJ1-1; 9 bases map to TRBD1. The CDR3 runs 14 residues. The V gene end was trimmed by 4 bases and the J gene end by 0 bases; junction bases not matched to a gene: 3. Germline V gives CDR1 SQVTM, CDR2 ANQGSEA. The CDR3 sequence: CSVGGDRVNTEAFF. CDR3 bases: TGCAGCGTTGGAGGGGACAGGGTGAACACTGAAGCTTTCTTT.

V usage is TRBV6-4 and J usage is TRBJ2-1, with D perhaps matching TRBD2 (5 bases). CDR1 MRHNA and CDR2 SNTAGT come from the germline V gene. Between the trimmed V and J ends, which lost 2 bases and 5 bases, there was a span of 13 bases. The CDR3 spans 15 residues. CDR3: CASSDEPGKNNEQFF. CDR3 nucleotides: TGTGCCAGCAGTGACGAACCGGGGAAGAACAATGAGCAGTTCTTC.